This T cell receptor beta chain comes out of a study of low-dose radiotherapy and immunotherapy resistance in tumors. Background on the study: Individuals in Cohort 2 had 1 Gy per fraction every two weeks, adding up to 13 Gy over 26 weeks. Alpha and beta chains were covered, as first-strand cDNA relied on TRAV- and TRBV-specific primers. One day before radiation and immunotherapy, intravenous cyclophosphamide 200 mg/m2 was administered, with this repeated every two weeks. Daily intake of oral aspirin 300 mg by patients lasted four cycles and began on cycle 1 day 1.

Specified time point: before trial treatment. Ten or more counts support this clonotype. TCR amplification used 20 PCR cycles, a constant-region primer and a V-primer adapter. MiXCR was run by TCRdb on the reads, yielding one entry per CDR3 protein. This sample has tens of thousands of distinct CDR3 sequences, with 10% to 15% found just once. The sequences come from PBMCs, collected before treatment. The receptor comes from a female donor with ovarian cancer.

In DNA, the CDR3 is TGCAGTGCCCCCGGGGGCCTAGGGGGCGCTTACTATGGCTACACCTTC. The encoded protein is CSAPGGLGGAYYGYTF. The chain employs TRBV20-1 and TRBJ1-2; 7 nucleotides match TRBD1. This CDR3 spans 16 amino acids. The V segment lost 6 bases and the J segment 3 bases; nucleotides outside the gene matches: 16. CDR1 and CDR2 (germline): DFQATT, SNEGSKA (reference sequence).